The clone carrying this T cell receptor beta chain was counted a few times. Its antigen is as yet unknown. Treatment given: approximately nine-day PBMC culture with coronavirus spike peptide pools or control peptides (ViraFEST assay). This entry comes from a study of vaccination and CD4 T cells after COVID-19. The Oncomine TCR Beta short-read assay was applied to DNA of cultured CD4+ T cells. TCRdb reanalysed the PCR reads using MiXCR and keeps one entry per CDR3 protein. The sample has about 14,000 distinct CDR3 sequences, roughly two thirds seen once. The CDR3 is made up of 15 amino acids. Trimming took 4 bases from V and 3 from J, leaving 16 bases between them. The germline CDR1 and CDR2 sequences are SGHNT and YENEEA.

The chain employs TRBV11-3 and TRBJ2-7; TRBD1 might be the D (7 bases). This receptor was taken from a human donor who had recovered from COVID-19. The material sequenced was CD4+ T cells from blood, cultured in vitro. This chain's CDR3 is CASSSTGAGGYEQYF. The CDR3 DNA is TGTGCCAGCAGCTCCACGGGGGCAGGGGGCTACGAGCAGTACTTC.